This T cell receptor beta chain comes out of a study of shared clonotypes between healthy human individuals. Study in general: Contributing individuals were two females and three males aged 18 to 49.

On this clone: Its antigen is undetermined.

Broader study findings: Sampling covered blood only; tissue repertoires likely differ.

The CDR3 runs 15 residues. V lost 3 bases, J lost 7 bases, and 8 bases stayed unmatched. Per germline, CDR1 LNHDA and CDR2 SQIVND (reference sequence). Sequenced by immunoSEQ multiplex PCR; TCRdb stores in-frame clones only, minus some. The sample has 400,000 to 600,000 clones, about three quarters seen once. The unsorted samples had tens of millions of PBMCs used for genomic DNA. The sample consisted of PBMCs. The chain links TRBV19 to TRBJ2-7; TRBD2 matches at 11 bases. This clonotype originated in a woman aged 40 to 50 in good health. Some clones in this sample may be carry-over from other donors' samples. The CDR3 reads CASSIRLAGGEEQYF. The CDR3 region has the DNA TGTGCCAGTAGTATCCGATTAGCGGGAGGGGAAGAGCAGTACTTC.